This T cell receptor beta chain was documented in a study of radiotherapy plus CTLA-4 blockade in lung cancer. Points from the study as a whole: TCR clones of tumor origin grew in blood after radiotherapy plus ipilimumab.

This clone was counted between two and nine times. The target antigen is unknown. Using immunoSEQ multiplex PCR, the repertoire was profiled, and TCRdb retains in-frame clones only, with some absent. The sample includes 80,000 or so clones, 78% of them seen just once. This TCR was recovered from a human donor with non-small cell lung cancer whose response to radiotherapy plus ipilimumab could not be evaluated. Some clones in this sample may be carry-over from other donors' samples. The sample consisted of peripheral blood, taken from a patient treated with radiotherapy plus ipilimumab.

CDR3 in DNA: TGTGCCAGCACACTAGCGCAGACCCAGTACTTC. Protein: CASTLAQTQYF. This chain uses TRBV6-6 with TRBJ2-5; 7 bases fit TRBD2. The CDR3 covers 11 residues. V trimming: 7 bases; J trimming: 6 bases; junction bases outside the gene matches: 2. Germline V gene lookup returns CDR1 MNHNY and CDR2 SVGAGI (reference sequence).